This TCR beta chain was sequenced during a study of memory CD4+ T cells and cytomegalovirus serostatus. The data were produced by immunoSEQ multiplex PCR, yet TCRdb's version contains in-frame clones alone and is incomplete. The table records about 58,000 clones, 82% of them present only once. The sort gate was single viable CD3+CD4+CD8-CD45RO+ cells for memory CD4+ T cells. The sequence was collected from an adult in good health and CMV-seronegative. Some clones in this sample may be carry-over from other donors' samples. Sequenced material: memory CD4+ T cells from blood.

CDR3: CASSAQPEGIKYGYTF. The CDR3 coding sequence is TGCGCCAGCAGCGCCCAGCCAGAGGGGATAAAATATGGCTACACCTTC. The V gene is TRBV5-1, the J gene TRBJ1-2, with D maybe TRBD1 (5 bases). The CDR3 has 16 amino acids. The germline V gene encodes CDR1 SGHRS and CDR2 YFSETQ. V lost 4 bases to trimming and J lost 5 bases, with 21 bases between them.